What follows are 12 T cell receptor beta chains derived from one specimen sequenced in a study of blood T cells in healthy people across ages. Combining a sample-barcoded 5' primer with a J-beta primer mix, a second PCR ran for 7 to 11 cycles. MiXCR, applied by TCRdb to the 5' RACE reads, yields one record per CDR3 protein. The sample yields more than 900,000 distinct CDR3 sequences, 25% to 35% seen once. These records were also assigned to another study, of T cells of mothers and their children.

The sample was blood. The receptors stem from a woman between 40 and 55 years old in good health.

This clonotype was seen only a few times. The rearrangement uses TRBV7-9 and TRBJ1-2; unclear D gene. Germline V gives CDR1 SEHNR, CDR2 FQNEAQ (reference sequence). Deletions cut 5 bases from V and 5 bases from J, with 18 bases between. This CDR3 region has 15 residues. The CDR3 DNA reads TGTGCCAGCAGCCTCTCTCGGACGGGTGGATATGGCTACACCTTC. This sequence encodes CASSLSRTGGYGYTF.

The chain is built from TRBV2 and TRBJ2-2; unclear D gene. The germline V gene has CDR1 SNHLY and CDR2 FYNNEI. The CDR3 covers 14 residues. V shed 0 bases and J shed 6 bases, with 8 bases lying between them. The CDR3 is CASSEADGAGELFF. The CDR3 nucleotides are TGTGCCAGCAGTGAAGCGGACGGAGCCGGGGAGCTGTTTTTT.

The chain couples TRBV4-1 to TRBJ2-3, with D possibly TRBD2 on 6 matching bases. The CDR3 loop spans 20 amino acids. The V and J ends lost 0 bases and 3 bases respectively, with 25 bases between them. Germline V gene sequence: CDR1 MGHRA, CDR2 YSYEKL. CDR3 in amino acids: CASSQDFGTRASGRTDTQYF. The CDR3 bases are TGCGCCAGCAGCCAAGATTTCGGAACTAGGGCCTCCGGGAGAACAGATACGCAGTATTTT.

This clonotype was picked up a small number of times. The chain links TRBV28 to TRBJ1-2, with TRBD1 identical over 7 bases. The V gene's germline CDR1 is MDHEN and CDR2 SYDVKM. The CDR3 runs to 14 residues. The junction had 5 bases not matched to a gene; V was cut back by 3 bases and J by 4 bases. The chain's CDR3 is CASSFRDSLYGYTF. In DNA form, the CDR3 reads TGTGCCAGCAGTTTCCGGGACAGCCTCTATGGCTACACCTTC.

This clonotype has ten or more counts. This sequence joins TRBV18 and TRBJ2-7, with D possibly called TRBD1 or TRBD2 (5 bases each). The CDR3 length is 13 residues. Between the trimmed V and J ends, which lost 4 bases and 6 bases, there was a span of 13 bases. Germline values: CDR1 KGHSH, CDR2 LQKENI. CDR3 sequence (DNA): TGTGCCAGCTCACACCCCGGGACGGGCGAGCAGTACTTC. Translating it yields CASSHPGTGEQYF.

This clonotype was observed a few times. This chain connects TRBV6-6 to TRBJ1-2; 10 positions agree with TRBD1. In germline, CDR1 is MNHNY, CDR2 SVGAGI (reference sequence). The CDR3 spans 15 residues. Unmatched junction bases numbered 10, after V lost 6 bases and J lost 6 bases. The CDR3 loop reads CASRPVSTGGHGYTF. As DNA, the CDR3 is TGTGCCAGCAGGCCAGTATCGACAGGGGGCCATGGCTACACCTTC.

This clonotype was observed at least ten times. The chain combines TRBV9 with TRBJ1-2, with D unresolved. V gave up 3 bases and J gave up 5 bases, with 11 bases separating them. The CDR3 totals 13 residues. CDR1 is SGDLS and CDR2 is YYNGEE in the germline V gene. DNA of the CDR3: TGTGCCAGCAGCGGGACGGTTGGGTATGGCTACACCTTC. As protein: CASSGTVGYGYTF.

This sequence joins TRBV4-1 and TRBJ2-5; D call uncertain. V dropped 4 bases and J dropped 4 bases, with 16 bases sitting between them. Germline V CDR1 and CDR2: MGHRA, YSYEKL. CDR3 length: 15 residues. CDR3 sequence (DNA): TGCGCCAGCAGCCCTCTCGGCCTCATGGGAGAGACCCAGTACTTC. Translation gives CASSPLGLMGETQYF.

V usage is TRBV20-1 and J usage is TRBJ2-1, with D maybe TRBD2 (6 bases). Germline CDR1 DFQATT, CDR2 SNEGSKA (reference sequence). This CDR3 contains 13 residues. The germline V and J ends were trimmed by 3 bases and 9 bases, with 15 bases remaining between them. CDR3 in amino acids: CSASAGPLGEQFF. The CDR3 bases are TGCAGTGCTAGCGCGGGGCCCCTCGGTGAGCAGTTCTTC.

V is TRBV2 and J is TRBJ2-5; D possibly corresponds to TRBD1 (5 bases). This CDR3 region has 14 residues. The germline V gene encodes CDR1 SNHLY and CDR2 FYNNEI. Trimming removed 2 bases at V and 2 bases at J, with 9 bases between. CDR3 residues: CASSELDSQETQYF. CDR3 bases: TGTGCCAGCAGTGAACTAGACAGTCAAGAGACCCAGTACTTC.

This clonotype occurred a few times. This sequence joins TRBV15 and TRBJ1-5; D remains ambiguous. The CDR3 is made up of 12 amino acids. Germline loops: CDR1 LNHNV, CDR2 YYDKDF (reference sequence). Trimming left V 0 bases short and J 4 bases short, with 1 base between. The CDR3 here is CATSRENQPQHF. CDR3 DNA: TGTGCCACCAGCAGAGAGAATCAGCCCCAGCATTTT.

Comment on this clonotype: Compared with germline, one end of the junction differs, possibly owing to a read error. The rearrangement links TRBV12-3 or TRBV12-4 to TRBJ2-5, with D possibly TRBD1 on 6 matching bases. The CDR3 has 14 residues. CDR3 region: CTSSLQGQQETQYF. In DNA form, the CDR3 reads TGTACCAGCAGTTTACAGGGACAACAAGAGACCCAGTACTTC.